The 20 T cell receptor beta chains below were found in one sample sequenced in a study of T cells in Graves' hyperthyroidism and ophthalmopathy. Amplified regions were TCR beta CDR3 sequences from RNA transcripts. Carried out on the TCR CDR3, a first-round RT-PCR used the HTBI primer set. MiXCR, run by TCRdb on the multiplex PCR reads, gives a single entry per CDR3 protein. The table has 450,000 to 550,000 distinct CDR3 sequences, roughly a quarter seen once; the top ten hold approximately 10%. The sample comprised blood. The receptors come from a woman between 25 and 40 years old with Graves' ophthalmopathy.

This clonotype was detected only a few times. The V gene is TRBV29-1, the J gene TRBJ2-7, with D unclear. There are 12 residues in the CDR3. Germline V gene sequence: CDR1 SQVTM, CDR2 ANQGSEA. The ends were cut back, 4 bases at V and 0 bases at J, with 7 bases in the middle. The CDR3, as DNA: TGCAGCGTTGCTCAGAGCTCCTACGAGCAGTACTTC. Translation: CSVAQSSYEQYF.

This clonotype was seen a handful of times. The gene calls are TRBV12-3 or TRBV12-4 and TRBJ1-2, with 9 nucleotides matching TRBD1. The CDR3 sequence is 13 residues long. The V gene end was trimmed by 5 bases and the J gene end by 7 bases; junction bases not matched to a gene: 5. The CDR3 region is CASSQVQGAGYTF. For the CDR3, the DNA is TGTGCCAGCAGTCAAGTACAGGGGGCTGGCTACACCTTC.

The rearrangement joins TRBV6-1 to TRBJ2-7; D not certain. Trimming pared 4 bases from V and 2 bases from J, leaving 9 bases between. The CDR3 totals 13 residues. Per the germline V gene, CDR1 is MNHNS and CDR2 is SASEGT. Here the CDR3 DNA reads TGTGCCAGCAGTGTCGACACTCCCTACGAGCAGTACTTC. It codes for CASSVDTPYEQYF.

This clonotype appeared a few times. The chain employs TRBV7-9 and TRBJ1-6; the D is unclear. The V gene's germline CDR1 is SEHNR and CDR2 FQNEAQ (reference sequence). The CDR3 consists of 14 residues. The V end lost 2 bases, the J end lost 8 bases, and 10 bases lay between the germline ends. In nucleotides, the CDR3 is TGTGCCAGCAGCTTACTGGGAACAGATTCACCCCTCCACTTT. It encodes CASSLLGTDSPLHF.

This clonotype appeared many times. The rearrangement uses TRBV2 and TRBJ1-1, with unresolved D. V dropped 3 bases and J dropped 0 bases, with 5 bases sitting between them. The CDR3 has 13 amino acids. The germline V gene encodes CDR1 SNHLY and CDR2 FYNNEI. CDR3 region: CASSDWVNTEAFF. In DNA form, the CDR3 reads TGTGCCAGCAGTGATTGGGTGAACACTGAAGCTTTCTTT.

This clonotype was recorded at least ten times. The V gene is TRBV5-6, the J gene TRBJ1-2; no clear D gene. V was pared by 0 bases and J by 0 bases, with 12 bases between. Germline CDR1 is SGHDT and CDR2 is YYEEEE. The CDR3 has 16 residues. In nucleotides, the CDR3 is TGTGCCAGCAGCTTGGATGACGACCGAGCTAACTATGGCTACACCTTC. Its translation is CASSLDDDRANYGYTF.

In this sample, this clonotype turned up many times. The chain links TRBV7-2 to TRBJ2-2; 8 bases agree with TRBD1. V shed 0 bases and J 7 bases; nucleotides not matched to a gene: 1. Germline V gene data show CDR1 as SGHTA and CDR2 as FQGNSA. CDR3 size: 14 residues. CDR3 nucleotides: TGTGCCAGCAGCTTAGCACAGGGGGTCGGGGAGCTGTTTTTT. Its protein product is CASSLAQGVGELFF.

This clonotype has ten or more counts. The chain's CDR3 is CSVEEITGLEAFF. CDR3 coding DNA: TGCAGCGTTGAAGAAATAACAGGACTTGAAGCTTTCTTT. The chain links TRBV29-1 to TRBJ1-1; D might be TRBD1 (5 bases). The V gene's germline CDR1 is SQVTM and CDR2 ANQGSEA. The ends were cut back, 0 bases at V and 7 bases at J, with 12 bases in the middle. The CDR3 is 13 residues long.

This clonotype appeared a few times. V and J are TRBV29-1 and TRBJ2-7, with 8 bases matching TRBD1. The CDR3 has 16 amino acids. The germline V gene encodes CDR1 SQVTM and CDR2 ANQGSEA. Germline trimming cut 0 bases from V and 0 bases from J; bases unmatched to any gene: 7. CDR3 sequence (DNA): TGCAGCGTTGAAGATGGGACAGGTCCGGACTCCTACGAGCAGTACTTC. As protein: CSVEDGTGPDSYEQYF.

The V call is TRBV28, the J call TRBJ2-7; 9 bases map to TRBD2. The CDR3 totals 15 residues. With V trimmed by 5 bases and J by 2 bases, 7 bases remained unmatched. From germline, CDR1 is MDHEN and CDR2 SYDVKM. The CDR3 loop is CASSPSSGATYEQYF. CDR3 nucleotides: TGTGCCAGCAGTCCATCTAGCGGGGCGACCTACGAGCAGTACTTC.

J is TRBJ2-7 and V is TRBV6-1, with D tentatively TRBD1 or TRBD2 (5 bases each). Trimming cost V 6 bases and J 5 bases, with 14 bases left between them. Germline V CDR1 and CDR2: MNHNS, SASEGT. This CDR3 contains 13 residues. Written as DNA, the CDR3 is TGTGCCAGCAGGGGGGTTAGTGTGGACGAGCAGTACTTC. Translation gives CASRGVSVDEQYF.

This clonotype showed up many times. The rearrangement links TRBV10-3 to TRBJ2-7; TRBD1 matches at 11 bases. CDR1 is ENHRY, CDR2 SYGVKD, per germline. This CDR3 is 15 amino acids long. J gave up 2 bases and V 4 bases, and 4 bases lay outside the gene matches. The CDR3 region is CAISAMGQGAYEQYF. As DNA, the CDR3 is TGTGCCATCAGTGCCATGGGACAGGGGGCCTACGAGCAGTACTTC.

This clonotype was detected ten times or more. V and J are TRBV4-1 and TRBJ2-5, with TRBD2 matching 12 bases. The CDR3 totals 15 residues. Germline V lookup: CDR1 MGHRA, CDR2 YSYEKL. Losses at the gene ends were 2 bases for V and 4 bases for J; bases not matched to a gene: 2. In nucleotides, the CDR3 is TGCGCCAGCAGCCAACTAGCGGGGGGGCCAGAGACCCAGTACTTC. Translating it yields CASSQLAGGPETQYF.

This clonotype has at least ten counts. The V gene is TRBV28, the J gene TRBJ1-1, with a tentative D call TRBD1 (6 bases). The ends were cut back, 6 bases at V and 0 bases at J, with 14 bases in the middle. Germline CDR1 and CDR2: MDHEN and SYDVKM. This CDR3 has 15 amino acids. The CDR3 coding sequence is TGTGCCAGCAGGATCACAGGGATCATGAACACTGAAGCTTTCTTT. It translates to CASRITGIMNTEAFF.

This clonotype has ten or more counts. The CDR3 reads CASSEAGTASYEQYF. In DNA form, the CDR3 reads TGTGCCAGCAGTGAGGCCGGGACAGCTTCCTACGAGCAGTACTTC. V usage is TRBV25-1 and J usage is TRBJ2-7, with 7 bases aligning to TRBD1. This CDR3 contains 15 residues. Trimming removed 3 bases from V and 1 base from J; junction bases left unmatched: 6. Germline CDR1 MGHDK, CDR2 SYGVNS.

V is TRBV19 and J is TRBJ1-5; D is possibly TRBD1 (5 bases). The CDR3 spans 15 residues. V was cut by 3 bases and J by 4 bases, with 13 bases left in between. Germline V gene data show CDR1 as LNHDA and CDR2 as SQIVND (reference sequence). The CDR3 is CASSMLRQPNQPQHF. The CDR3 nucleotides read TGTGCCAGTAGTATGCTTAGACAGCCAAATCAGCCCCAGCATTTT.

The CDR3 here is CASLDRDNAEAFF. The CDR3 DNA is TGTGCCAGCCTGGACAGGGACAACGCTGAAGCTTTCTTT. The chain uses TRBV12-3 or TRBV12-4 and TRBJ1-1; 8 bases map to TRBD1. After removal of 8 bases from V and 6 bases from J, the junction contained 8 bases not matched to a gene. The CDR3 has 13 residues.

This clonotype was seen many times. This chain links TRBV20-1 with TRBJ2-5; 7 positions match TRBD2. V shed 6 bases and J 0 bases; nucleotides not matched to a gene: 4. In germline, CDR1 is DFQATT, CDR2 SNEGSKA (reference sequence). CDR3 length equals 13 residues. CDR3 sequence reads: CSAAGGYQETQYF. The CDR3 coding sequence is TGCAGTGCAGCCGGGGGGTACCAAGAGACCCAGTACTTC.

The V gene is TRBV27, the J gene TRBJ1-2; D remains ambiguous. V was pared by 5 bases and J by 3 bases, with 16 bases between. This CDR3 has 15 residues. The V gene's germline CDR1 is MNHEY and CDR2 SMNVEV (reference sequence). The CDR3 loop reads CASSLHPPEDYGYTF. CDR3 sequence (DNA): TGTGCCAGCAGTCTCCACCCCCCCGAGGACTATGGCTACACCTTC.

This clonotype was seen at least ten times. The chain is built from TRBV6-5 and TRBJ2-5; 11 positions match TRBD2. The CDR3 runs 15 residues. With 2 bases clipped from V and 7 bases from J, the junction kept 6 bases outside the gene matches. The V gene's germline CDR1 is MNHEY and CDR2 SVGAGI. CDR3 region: CASSYRSGGEGTQYF. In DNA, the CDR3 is TGTGCCAGCAGTTACCGTAGCGGGGGGGAAGGGACCCAGTACTTC.